This T cell receptor beta chain was captured by sequencing in a study of T-cell memory formation after mild COVID-19. Points from the study as a whole: SARS-CoV-2 specificity was not confirmed for second-wave clones peaking on day 37.

Each CDR3 protein gets one entry after TCRdb re-called the 5' RACE reads with MiXCR. The sample contains around 530,000 distinct CDR3 sequences, about a fifth of which appear only once. The CDR3 covers 13 residues. Germline values: CDR1 SGHVS, CDR2 FQNEAQ. V shed 7 bases and J shed 7 bases, with 14 bases lying between them. In the case of this clonotype: Its antigen is unidentified.

The sequenced material came from PBMCs or a T cell subset sorted from them (not recorded which). The TCR was taken from an adult woman who had mild COVID-19 (a few samples of this study predate the infection). Cell type and time point are not known. The genes are TRBV7-8 and TRBJ2-1, with a possible D match to TRBD2 (6 bases). CDR3 DNA sequence: TGTGCCAGCATCCAGTTCGGGGGTAATGAGCAGTTCTTC. It encodes CASIQFGGNEQFF. Drawing the rest from reference TRBV7-8 and TRBJ2-1, the complete variable domain is GAGVSQSPRYKVAKRGQDVALRCDPISGHVSLFWYQQALGQGPEFLTYFQNEAQLDKSGLPSDRFFAERPEGSVSTLKIQRTQQEDSAVYLCASIQFGGNEQFFGPGTRLTVL.